This note documents a single TCR beta chain sequence. Its matching antigen is unknown. Trimming removed 4 bases at V and 1 base at J, with 11 bases between. CDR3 length: 15 residues. From germline, CDR1 is WSHSY and CDR2 SAAADI. The entry originates in a study of response to subunit inactivated influenza vaccine. General study results and limits: Each seasonal influenza vaccination recruits few new T cells, the authors suggested.

TCRdb recomputed calls from the RT-PCR reads with MiXCR, one row per CDR3 protein. In the table there are approximately 500,000 distinct CDR3 sequences, 13% of which are singletons. This chain links TRBV10-2 with TRBJ2-1; perhaps TRBD2 as D (6 bases). This sequence originates from a man aged 50-60 years who received an inactivated influenza vaccine. The source material was PBMCs from blood, sampled 45 days after vaccination. CDR3 in amino acids: CASSGMGGSYNEQFF. CDR3 coding DNA: TGCGCCAGCAGTGGAATGGGGGGATCCTACAATGAGCAGTTCTTC.